This T cell receptor beta chain was obtained from a study of blood T cell repertoires in COVID-19. The wider study: Samples representing acute and convalescent COVID-19 were sourced from the United States, Italy and Spain.

Followed longitudinally, the Seattle patients had been enrolled during active infection. This clone is a singleton in its sample. This table comes from immunoSEQ multiplex PCR, and its TCRdb copy is limited to in-frame clones, with some not included. The profile shows about 170,000 clones, around 85% of them singletons. This CDR3 contains 14 residues. From germline, CDR1 is LNHNV and CDR2 YYDKDF (reference sequence). V shed 3 bases and J shed 3 bases, with 11 bases lying between them. The receptor comes from a woman older than 75 with COVID-19, enrolled during active disease. This chain links TRBV15 with TRBJ1-2; D unresolved. Source material: peripheral blood. The CDR3 reads CATSREAADYGYTF. The CDR3 DNA reads as TGTGCCACCAGCAGGGAGGCAGCCGACTATGGCTACACCTTC.